These T cell receptor beta chains were read from a single sample in a study of blood T cell repertoires in COVID-19. Sequenced by immunoSEQ multiplex PCR; TCRdb stores in-frame clones only, minus some. The sample holds 220,000 or so clones, less than 85% seen once. Sequencing used peripheral blood. These receptor sequences come from a woman aged 80 or over with acute or convalescent COVID-19. CDR3s include the opening cysteine and the closing phenylalanine or tryptophan. D genes are given only for firm matches. Clone size appears in some rows only: once, few, many, or a class for an expanded clone.

d_call	clone_size	v_call	j_call	cdr3_nt	cdr3_aa
NA	NA	TRBV5-6	TRBJ1-5	TGTGCCAGCAGCTGGGGAGGGGTTGCGGGTCAGCCCCAGCATTTT	CASSWGGVAGQPQHF
NA	NA	TRBV2	TRBJ1-3	TGTGCCAGCAGGGGGGACACTGGAAACACCATATATTTT	CASRGDTGNTIYF
NA	NA	TRBV19	TRBJ2-1	TGTGCCAGTAGTCCCAGGGTGGGGTACAATGAGCAGTTCTTC	CASSPRVGYNEQFF
NA	NA	TRBV3-1/TRBV3-2	TRBJ2-5	TGTGCCAGCAGCCAATCGACCCCCGGGGTCGTTGAGACCCAGTACTTC	CASSQSTPGVVETQYF
TRBD1	NA	TRBV28	TRBJ1-2	TGTGCCAGCACCTGGGACAGGGGCTATGGCTACACCTTC	CASTWDRGYGYTF
TRBD1	NA	TRBV10-1	TRBJ2-7	TGCGCCAGCAGTGAGACGGACAGGGGCTCCTACGAGCAGTACTTC	CASSETDRGSYEQYF
NA	NA	TRBV6-6	TRBJ1-5	TGTGCCAGCAGTCGGGACATTTATAGCAATCAGCCCCAGCATTTT	CASSRDIYSNQPQHF
TRBD1	NA	TRBV25-1	TRBJ1-2	TGTGCCAGCAGTGTGGCAGGGGGGTATGGCTACACCTTC	CASSVAGGYGYTF
TRBD1	NA	TRBV19	TRBJ1-2	TGTGCCAGTAGGGACAGGGCCCTTGGAGGATATGGCTACACCTTC	CASRDRALGGYGYTF
NA	NA	TRBV5-1	TRBJ2-3	TGCGCCAGCAGCTTGGCTGGCGGGGCGAGCACAGATACGCAGTATTTT	CASSLAGGASTDTQYF
NA	few	TRBV5-1	TRBJ1-3	TGCGCCAGCAGCTTGGGGGCTTCTGGAAACACCATATATTTT	CASSLGASGNTIYF
NA	NA	TRBV27	TRBJ2-2	TGTGCCAGCAGTCAAACTAGCTACACCGGGGAGCTGTTTTTT	CASSQTSYTGELFF
NA	NA	TRBV24-1	TRBJ1-2	TGTGCCACCAGTGATCAGGGATATGGCTACACCTTC	CATSDQGYGYTF
TRBD1	NA	TRBV3-1/TRBV3-2	TRBJ1-5	TGTGCCAGCAGACAGACAGGGGTCAACCAGCCCCAGCATTTT	CASRQTGVNQPQHF
NA	once	TRBV9	TRBJ1-1	TGTGCCAGCAGCGTAAATGGCGGGGTCATGAACACTGAAGCTTTCTTT	CASSVNGGVMNTEAFF
NA	NA	TRBV6-5	TRBJ1-1	TGTGCCAGCACCCCCCAGGGTCAGGCTGGAGCTTTCTTT	CASTPQGQAGAFF
NA	few	TRBV7-9	TRBJ1-6	TGTGCCAGCAGCTTAGGGCAGAATAATTCACCCCTCCACTTT	CASSLGQNNSPLHF
NA	NA	TRBV4-3	TRBJ2-2	TGCGCCAGCTTTGGAGCTAAGTGCTATTGTAATACGAACACCGGGGAGCTGTTTTTT	CASFGAKCYCNTNTGELFF
TRBD2	NA	TRBV7-3	TRBJ2-1	TGTGCCAGCAGCTCTGGGGTGGTAGCGGGCTATGAGCAGTTCTTC	CASSSGVVAGYEQFF
TRBD2	NA	TRBV10-3	TRBJ2-3	TGTGCCATCATGGGGGGGAGGGGCACAGATACGCAGTATTTT	CAIMGGRGTDTQYF
NA	NA	TRBV29-1	TRBJ1-2	TGCAGCGTTGAAGATAGGAGGGCGGGTGGCTACACCTTC	CSVEDRRAGGYTF
NA	NA	TRBV5-1	TRBJ1-6	TGCGCCAGCAGCTTGGACGGCAGGGATAATTCACCCCTCCACTTT	CASSLDGRDNSPLHF
NA	NA	TRBV21-1	TRBJ1-1	TGTGCCAGCAGCAAAGTTCCCGGACACAAGAACACTGAAGCTTTCTTT	CASSKVPGHKNTEAFF